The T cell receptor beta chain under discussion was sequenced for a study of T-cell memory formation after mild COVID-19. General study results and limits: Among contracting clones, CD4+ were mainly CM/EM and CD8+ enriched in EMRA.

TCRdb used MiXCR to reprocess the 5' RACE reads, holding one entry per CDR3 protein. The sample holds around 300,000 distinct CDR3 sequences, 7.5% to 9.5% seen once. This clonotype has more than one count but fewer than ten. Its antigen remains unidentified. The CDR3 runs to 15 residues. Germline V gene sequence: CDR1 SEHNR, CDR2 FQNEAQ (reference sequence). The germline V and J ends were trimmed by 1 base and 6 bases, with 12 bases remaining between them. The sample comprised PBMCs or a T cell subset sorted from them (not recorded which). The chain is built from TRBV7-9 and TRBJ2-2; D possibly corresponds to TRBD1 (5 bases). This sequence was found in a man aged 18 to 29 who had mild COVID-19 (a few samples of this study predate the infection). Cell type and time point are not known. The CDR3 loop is CASSLVQVLSGELFF. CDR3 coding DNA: TGTGCCAGCAGCTTAGTACAGGTGCTCTCCGGGGAGCTGTTTTTT.